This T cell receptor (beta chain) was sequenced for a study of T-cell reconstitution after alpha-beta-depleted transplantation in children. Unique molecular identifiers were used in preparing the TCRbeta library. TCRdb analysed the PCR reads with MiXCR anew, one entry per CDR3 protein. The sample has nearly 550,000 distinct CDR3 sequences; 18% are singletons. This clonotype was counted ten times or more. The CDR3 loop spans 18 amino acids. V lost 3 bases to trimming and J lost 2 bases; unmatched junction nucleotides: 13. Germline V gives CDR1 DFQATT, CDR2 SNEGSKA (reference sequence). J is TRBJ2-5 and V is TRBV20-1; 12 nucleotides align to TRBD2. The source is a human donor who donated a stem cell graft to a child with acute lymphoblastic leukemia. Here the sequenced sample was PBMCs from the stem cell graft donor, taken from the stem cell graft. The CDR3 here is CSARGGLAGIPMQETQYF. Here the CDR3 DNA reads TGCAGTGCTAGGGGGGGACTAGCGGGTATCCCGATGCAAGAGACCCAGTACTTC.